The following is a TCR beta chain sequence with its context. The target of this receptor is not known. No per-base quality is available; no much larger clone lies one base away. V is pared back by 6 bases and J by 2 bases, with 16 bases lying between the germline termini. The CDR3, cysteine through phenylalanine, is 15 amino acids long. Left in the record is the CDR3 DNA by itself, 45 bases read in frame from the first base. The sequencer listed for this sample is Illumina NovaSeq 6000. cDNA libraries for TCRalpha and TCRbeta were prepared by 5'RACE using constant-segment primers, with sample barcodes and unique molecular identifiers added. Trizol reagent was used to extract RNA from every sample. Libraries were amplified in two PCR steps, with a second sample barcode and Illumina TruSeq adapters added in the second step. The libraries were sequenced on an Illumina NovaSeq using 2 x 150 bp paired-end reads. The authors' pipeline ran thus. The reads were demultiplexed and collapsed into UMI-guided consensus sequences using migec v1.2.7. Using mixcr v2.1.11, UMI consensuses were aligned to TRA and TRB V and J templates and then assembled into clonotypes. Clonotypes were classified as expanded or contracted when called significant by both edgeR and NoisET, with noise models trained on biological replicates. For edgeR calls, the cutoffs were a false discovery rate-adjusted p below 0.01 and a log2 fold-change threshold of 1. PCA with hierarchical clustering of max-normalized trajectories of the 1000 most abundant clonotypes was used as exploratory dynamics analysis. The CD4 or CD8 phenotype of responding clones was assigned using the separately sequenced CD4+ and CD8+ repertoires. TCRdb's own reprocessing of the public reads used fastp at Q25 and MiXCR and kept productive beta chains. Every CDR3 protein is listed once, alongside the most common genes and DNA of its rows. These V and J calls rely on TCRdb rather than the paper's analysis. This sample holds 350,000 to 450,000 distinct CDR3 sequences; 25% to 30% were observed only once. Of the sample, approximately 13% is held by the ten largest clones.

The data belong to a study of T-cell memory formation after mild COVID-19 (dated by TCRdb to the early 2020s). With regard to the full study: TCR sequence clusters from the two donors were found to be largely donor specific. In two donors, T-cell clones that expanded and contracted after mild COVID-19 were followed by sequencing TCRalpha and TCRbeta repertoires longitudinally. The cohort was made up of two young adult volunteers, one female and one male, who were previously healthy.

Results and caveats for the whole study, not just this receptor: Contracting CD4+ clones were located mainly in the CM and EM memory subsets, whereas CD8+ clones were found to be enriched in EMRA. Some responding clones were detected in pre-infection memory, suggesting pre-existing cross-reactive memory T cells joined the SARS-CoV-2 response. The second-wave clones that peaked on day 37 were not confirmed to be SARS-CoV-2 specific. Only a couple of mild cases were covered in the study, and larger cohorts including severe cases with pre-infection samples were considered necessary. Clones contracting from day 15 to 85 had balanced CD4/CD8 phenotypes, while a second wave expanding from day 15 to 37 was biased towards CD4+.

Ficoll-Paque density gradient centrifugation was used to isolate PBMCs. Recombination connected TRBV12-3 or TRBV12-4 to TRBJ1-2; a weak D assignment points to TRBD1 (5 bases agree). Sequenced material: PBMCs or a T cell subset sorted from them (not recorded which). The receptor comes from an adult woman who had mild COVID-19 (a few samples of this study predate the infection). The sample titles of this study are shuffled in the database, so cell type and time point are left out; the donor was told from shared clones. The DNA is TGTGCCAGCAGCCTCCAGGGAGGTTGGAACTATGGCTACACCTTC. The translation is CASSLQGGWNYGYTF.